These 7 T cell receptor beta chains came from one sample sequenced in a study of beta chain features in type 1 diabetes. Of the isolated RNA, all was reverse transcribed, and so the sequenced material was expressed TCRB transcripts. The data were produced by immunoSEQ multiplex PCR, yet TCRdb's version contains in-frame clones alone and is incomplete. The sample shows under 950,000 clones, roughly 15% of them seen only once. Sequenced input: naive CD4+ T cells from blood. The receptor set was obtained from a young woman in good health.

This clone turned up a few times. The CDR3 protein is CASSLQGGTQYF. Written as DNA, the CDR3 is TGTGCCAGCAGCCTACAGGGGGGGACCCAGTACTTC. The genes are TRBV7-9 and TRBJ2-5; 8 nucleotides match TRBD1. V shed 5 bases, J shed 7 bases, and the junction held 3 bases outside the gene matches. The length of the CDR3 is 12 residues. The germline V gene has CDR1 SEHNR and CDR2 FQNEAQ (reference sequence).

This clone has a handful of counts. This chain joins TRBV29-1 and TRBJ2-1; D ambiguous. Germline V CDR1 and CDR2: SQVTM, ANQGSEA. Trimming shortened V by 2 bases and J by 5 bases, and 4 bases separated the two germline ends. CDR3 length equals 11 residues. CDR3 loop: CSVERNNEQFF. The CDR3 bases are TGCAGCGTTGAAAGGAACAATGAGCAGTTCTTC.

J is TRBJ2-7 and V is TRBV4-2; 9 positions match TRBD1. The CDR3 is 16 amino acids. Germline V lookup: CDR1 LGHNA, CDR2 YNFKEQ. V lost 4 bases to trimming and J lost 0 bases; unmatched junction nucleotides: 7. DNA of the CDR3: TGTGCCAGCAGCCCTCTGGGACAGGGAACCTCCTACGAGCAGTACTTC. Amino acids: CASSPLGQGTSYEQYF.

In this sample, this clone turned up a few times. The J gene is TRBJ1-3, the V gene TRBV2; D possibly corresponds to TRBD1 (5 bases). This CDR3 spans 14 amino acids. The germline V gene has CDR1 SNHLY and CDR2 FYNNEI. V lost 4 bases and J lost 4, with 11 bases in between. This CDR3 reads CASSGQLGGNTIYF. DNA for the CDR3: TGTGCCAGCAGTGGACAGTTAGGAGGAAACACCATATATTTT.

The chain carries TRBV2 and TRBJ2-1, with 11 positions matching TRBD2. Unmatched junction bases numbered 5, after V lost 2 bases and J lost 5 bases. Per the germline V gene, CDR1 is SNHLY and CDR2 is FYNNEI. The CDR3 spans 16 residues. The CDR3 reads CASSEWGTSGNNEQFF. Written as DNA, the CDR3 is TGTGCCAGCAGTGAATGGGGGACTAGCGGTAACAATGAGCAGTTCTTC.

This clone was seen a few times. V is TRBV5-4 and J is TRBJ2-7, with TRBD2 matching over 8 bases. V lost 4 bases to trimming and J lost 4 bases; unmatched junction nucleotides: 10. This CDR3 has 15 amino acids. Germline CDR1 and CDR2: SGHNT and YYREEE (reference sequence). The CDR3 reads CASSPSGSRTYEQYF. In DNA form, the CDR3 reads TGTGCCAGCAGCCCGAGCGGGAGTCGGACTTACGAGCAGTACTTC.

The chain has TRBV4-1 and TRBJ2-2; 12 bases match TRBD2. The trim removed 6 bases at V and 3 bases at J, leaving 8 bases unmatched. CDR1 is MGHRA, CDR2 YSYEKL, per germline. The CDR3 covers 17 residues. The CDR3 sequence: CASSAASGRAHTGELFF. The DNA for the CDR3 is TGCGCCAGCAGTGCCGCTAGCGGGAGGGCCCACACCGGGGAGCTGTTTTTT.